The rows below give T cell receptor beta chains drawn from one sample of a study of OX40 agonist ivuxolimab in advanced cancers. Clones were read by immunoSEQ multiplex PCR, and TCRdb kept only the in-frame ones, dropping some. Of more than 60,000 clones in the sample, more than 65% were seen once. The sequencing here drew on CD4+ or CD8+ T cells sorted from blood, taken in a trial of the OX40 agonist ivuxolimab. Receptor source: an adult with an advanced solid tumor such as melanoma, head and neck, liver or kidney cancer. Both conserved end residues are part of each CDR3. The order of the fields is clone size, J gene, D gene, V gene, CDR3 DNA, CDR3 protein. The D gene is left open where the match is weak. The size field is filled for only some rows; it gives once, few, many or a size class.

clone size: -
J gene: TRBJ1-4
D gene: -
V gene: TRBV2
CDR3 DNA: TGTGCCAGCAGAAAATGGGACTCCCCCGGATTTGGTGAAAAACTGTTTTTT
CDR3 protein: CASRKWDSPGFGEKLFF

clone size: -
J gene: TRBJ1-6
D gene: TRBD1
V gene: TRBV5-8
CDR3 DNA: TGTGCCAGCAGCTTGGGGCAGGGGGCCTATAATTCACCCCTCCACTTT
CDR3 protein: CASSLGQGAYNSPLHF

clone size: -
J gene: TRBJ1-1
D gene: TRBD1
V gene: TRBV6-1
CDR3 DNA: TGTGCGGGACAGGGAAGCATGAACACTGAAGCTTTCTTT
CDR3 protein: CAGQGSMNTEAFF

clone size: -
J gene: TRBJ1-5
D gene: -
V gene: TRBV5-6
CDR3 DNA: TGTGCCAGCAGCTTGGGACAGCTTAATCAGCCCCAGCATTTT
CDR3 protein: CASSLGQLNQPQHF

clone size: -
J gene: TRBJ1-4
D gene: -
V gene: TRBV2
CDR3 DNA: TGTGCCAGCAGTGAAGGGACCTCACCCCGGGAAAAACTGTTTTTT
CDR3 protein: CASSEGTSPREKLFF

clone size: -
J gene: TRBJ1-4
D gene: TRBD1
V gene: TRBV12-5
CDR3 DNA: TGTGCTAGTGGTAGGACAGGGGGCTCTGAAAAACTGTTTTTT
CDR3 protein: CASGRTGGSEKLFF

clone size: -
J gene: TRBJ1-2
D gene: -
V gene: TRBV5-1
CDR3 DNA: TGCGCCAGCAGCTCTCTAGACACGAGAGATGGCTACACCTTC
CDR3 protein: CASSSLDTRDGYTF

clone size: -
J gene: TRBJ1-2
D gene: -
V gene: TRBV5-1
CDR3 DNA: TGCGCCAGCAGGCCGGGGTCCCGTGATATCGGCAGATCTGGCTACACCTTC
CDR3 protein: CASRPGSRDIGRSGYTF

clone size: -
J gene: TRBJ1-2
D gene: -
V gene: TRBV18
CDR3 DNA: TGTGCCAGCTCACCGGGCAGGGGTACGGTTGGCTACACCTTC
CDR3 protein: CASSPGRGTVGYTF

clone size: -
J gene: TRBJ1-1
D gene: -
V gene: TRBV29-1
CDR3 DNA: TGCAGCGTTGGTCAGGGCGCAAACACTGAAGCTTTCTTT
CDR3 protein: CSVGQGANTEAFF

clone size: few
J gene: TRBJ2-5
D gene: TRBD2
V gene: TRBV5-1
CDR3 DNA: TGCGCCAGCAGCTTGGGAGGACTAGCGGGGTATGCAGAGACCCAGTACTTC
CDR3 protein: CASSLGGLAGYAETQYF

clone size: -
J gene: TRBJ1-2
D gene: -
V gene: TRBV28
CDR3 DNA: TGTGCCAGCAGTCTCAGGGTCCCCGCCAGATATGGCTACACCTTC
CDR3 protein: CASSLRVPARYGYTF

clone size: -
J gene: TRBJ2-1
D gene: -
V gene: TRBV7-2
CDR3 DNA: TGTGCCAGCAGCTTTCAGGGAAGCTCCTACAATGAGCAGTTCTTC
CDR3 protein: CASSFQGSSYNEQFF

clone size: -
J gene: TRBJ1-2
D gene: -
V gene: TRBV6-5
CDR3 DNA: TGTGCCAGCACTCCGGGGACGAACTATGGCTACACCTTC
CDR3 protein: CASTPGTNYGYTF

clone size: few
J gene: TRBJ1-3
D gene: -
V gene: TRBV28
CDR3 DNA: TGTGCCAGCAGTACCCCGACAGACACCATATATTTT
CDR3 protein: CASSTPTDTIYF

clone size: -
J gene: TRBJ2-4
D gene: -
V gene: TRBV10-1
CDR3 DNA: TGCGCCAGCAGATCAAGGACAGTAGCCAAAAACATTCAGTACTTC
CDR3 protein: CASRSRTVAKNIQYF

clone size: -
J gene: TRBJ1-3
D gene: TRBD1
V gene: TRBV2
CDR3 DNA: TGTGCCAGCAGCTCAGGACAGGGTGCTGGAAACACCATATATTTT
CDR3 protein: CASSSGQGAGNTIYF

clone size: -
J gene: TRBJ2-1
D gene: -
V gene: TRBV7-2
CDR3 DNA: TGTGCCAGCAGCTTACTCAATTTGGGAGTTACTTGGCAGGAGCAGTTCTTC
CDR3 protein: CASSLLNLGVTWQEQFF

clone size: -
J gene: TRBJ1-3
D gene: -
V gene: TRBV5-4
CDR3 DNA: TGTGCCAGCAGCTTGGGGGTATTGGTGAGCTCTGGAAACACCATATATTTT
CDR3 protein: CASSLGVLVSSGNTIYF

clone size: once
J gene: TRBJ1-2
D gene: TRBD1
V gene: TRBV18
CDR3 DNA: TGTGCCAGCTCACCGGATCAACAGGGGTATGGCTACACCTTC
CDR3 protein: CASSPDQQGYGYTF

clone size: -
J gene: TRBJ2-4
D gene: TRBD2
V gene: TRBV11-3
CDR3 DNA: TGTGCCAGCGGGACTACTAGGGTTGGCATTCAGTACTTC
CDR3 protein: CASGTTRVGIQYF

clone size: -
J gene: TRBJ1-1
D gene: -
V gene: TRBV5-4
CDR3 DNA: TGTGCCAGCACCGCACAGGGTCTAGTGAACACTGAAGCTTTCTTT
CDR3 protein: CASTAQGLVNTEAFF

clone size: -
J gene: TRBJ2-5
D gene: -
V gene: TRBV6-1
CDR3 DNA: TGTGCCAGCAGTTATGGCAAAATAGAGACCCAGTACTTC
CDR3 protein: CASSYGKIETQYF

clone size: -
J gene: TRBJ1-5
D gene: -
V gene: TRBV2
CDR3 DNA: TGTGCCAGCAGTGCTTTATCTTTAGGGGGTAATAGCAATCAGCCCCAGCATTTT
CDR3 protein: CASSALSLGGNSNQPQHF

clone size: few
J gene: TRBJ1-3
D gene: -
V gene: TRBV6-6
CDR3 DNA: TGTGCCAGCAGTTTGTTCGGGACGGTCTCTGGAAACACCATATATTTT
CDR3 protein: CASSLFGTVSGNTIYF